This entry lists 2 T cell receptor beta chains sequenced from one sample in a study of human T cells and chemical hapten exposure. TCRdb passed the RACE reads through MiXCR, listing each CDR3 protein once. The sample includes some 180,000 distinct CDR3 sequences, 20% to 25% of them seen just once. Specified time point: patch test 1, 2 weeks after DPC sensitization. Described treatment: therapeutic diphenylcyclopropenone sensitization with weekly scalp DPC. Sequencing used whole blood, obtained in connection with sensitization to the hapten diphenylcyclopropenone (DPC). These receptors were taken from a woman aged 50 to 65 with alopecia areata. Some clones in this sample may be carry-over from other donors' samples.

This chain links TRBV7-9 with TRBJ2-5; D is unresolved. Trimming removed 0 bases from V and 5 bases from J, with 13 bases in between. Germline V gene data show CDR1 as SEHNR and CDR2 as FQNEAQ (reference sequence). The CDR3 spans 15 residues. CDR3 amino acids: CASSLARSQPETQYF. The CDR3 nucleotides read TGTGCCAGCAGCTTAGCCCGGTCCCAACCCGAGACCCAGTACTTC.

This clonotype was recorded a few times. The rearrangement links TRBV7-9 to TRBJ1-3; no clear D gene. The germline V gene has CDR1 SEHNR and CDR2 FQNEAQ (reference sequence). V shed 5 bases and J shed 1 base, with 9 bases lying between them. The CDR3 runs 14 residues. Written as DNA, the CDR3 is TGTGCCAGCAGCCCAGTAATTTCTGGAAACACCATATATTTT. It is translated as CASSPVISGNTIYF.